The 3 T cell receptor beta chains below were found in one sample sequenced in a study of post-analysis software for immune sequencing data. Findings and caveats of the study: When patients were compared with controls, 4 or 5 TRBV segments were more frequent, TRBV5-6, TRBV5-1 and TRBV20-1 among them.

For these TCRs, the target antigens are not known. TCR beta cDNA libraries included unique molecular identifiers. From the PCR reads, TCRdb called clonotypes with MiXCR, one entry per CDR3 protein. The sample records around 770,000 distinct CDR3 sequences, 40% to 55% being singletons. The sequencing sample was made of blood. Source of these receptors: a girl aged 10 to 17 with multiple sclerosis.

The chain employs TRBV27 and TRBJ1-1; TRBD1 is a possible D gene (6 bases). V was cut by 2 bases and J by 1 base, with 14 bases left in between. The CDR3 totals 16 residues. Per the germline V gene, CDR1 is MNHEY and CDR2 is SMNVEV (reference sequence). The CDR3: CASSLTQGPPNTEAFF. In DNA, the CDR3 is TGTGCCAGCAGTTTAACTCAGGGGCCGCCGAACACTGAAGCTTTCTTT.

The gene calls are TRBV28 and TRBJ1-1; a possible D gene is TRBD1 (6 bases). Per the germline V gene, CDR1 is MDHEN and CDR2 is SYDVKM. This CDR3 has 15 residues. Trimming took off 10 bases at V and 0 bases at J, with 18 bases between the two ends. The CDR3 DNA reads TGTGCCACCTCGTCTGAGGGGGGCCTGAACACTGAAGCTTTCTTT. This encodes CATSSEGGLNTEAFF.

The gene calls are TRBV7-9 and TRBJ2-7, with 10 bases matching TRBD2. This CDR3 has 15 residues. Germline-derived CDR1 and CDR2 are SEHNR and FQNEAQ (reference sequence). Losses at the gene ends were 5 bases for V and 2 bases for J; bases not matched to a gene: 6. CDR3 sequence reads: CASSPGLARPYEQYF. The CDR3 region has the DNA TGTGCCAGCAGCCCGGGACTAGCGAGACCCTACGAGCAGTACTTC.